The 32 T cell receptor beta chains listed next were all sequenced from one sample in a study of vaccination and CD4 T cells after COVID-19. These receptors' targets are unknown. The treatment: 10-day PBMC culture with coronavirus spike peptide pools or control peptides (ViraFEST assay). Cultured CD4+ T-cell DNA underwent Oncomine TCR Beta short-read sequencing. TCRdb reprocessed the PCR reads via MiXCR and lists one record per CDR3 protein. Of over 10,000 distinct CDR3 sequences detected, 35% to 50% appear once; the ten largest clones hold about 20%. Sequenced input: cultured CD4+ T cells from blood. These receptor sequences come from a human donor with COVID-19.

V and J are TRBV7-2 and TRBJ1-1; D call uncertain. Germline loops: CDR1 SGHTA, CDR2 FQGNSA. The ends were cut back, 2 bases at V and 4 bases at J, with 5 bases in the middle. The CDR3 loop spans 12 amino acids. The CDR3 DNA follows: TGTGCCAGCAGCTTACGGGCCACTGAAGCTTTCTTT. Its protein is CASSLRATEAFF.

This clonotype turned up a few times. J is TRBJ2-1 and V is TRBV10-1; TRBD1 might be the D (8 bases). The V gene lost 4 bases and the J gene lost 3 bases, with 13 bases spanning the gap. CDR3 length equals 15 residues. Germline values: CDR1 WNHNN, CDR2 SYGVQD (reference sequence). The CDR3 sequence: CASSVTGGDYNEQFF. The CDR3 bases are TGCGCCAGCAGTGTTACAGGGGGGGACTACAATGAGCAGTTCTTC.

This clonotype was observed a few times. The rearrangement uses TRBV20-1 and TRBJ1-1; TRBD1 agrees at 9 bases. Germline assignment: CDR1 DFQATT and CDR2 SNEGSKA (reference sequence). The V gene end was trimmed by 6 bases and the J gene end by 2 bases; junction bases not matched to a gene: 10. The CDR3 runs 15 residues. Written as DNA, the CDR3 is TGCAGTGCACATCTAGGACAGGGGATCAACACTGAAGCTTTCTTT. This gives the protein CSAHLGQGINTEAFF.

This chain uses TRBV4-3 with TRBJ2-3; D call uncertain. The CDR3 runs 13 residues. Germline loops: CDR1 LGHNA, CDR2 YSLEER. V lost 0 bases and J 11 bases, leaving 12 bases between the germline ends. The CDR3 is CASSQESTNKQYF. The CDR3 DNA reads TGCGCCAGCAGCCAAGAAAGTACTAACAAGCAGTATTTT.

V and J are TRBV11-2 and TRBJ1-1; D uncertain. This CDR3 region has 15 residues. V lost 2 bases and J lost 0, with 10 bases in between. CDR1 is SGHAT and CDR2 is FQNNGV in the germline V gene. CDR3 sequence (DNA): TGTGCCAGCAGCTTAAGGCAGCCCATGAACACTGAAGCTTTCTTT. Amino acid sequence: CASSLRQPMNTEAFF.

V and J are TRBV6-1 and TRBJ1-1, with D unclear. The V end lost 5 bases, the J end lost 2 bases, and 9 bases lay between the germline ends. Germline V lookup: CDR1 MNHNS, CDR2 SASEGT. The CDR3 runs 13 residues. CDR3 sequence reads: CASSLKQNTEAFF. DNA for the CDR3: TGTGCCAGCAGTCTCAAACAAAACACTGAAGCTTTCTTT.

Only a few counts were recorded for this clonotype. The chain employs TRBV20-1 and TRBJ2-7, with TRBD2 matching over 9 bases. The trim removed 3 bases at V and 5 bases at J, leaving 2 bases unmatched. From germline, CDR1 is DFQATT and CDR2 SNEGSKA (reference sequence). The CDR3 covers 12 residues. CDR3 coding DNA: TGCAGTGCTAGCGCTAGCGGGGACGAGCAGTACTTC. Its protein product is CSASASGDEQYF.

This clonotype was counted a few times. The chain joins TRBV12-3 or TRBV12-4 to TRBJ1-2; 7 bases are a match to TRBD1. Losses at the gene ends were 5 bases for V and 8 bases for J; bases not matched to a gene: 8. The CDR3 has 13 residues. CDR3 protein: CASSPRQGGGYTF. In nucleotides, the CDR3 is TGTGCCAGCAGTCCCCGACAGGGAGGGGGCTACACCTTC.

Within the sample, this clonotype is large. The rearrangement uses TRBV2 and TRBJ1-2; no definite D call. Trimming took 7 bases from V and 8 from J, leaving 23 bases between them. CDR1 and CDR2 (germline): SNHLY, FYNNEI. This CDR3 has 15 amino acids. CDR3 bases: TGTGCCAGCAACCACCGTGAGGGAAGGGTTGGCGGCTACACCTTC. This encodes CASNHREGRVGGYTF. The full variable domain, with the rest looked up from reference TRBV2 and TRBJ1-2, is EPEVTQTPSHQVTQMGQEVILRCVPISNHLYFYWYRQILGQKVEFLVSFYNNEISEKSEIFDDQFSVERPDGSNFTLKIRSTKLEDSAMYFCASNHREGRVGGYTFGSGTRLTVV.

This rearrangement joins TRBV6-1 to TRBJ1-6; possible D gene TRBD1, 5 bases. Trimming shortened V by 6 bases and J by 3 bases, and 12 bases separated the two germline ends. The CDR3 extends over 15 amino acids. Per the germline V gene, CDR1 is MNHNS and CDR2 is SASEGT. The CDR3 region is CASRDRGGYNSPLHF. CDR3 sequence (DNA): TGTGCCAGCAGGGACCGGGGGGGCTATAATTCACCCCTCCACTTT.

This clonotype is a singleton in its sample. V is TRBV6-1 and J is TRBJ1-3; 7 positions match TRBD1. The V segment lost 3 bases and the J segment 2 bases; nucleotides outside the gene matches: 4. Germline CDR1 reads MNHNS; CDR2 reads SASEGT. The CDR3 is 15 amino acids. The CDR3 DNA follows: TGTGCCAGCAGTGAGGGACAGCATCCTGGAAACACCATATATTTT. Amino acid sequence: CASSEGQHPGNTIYF.

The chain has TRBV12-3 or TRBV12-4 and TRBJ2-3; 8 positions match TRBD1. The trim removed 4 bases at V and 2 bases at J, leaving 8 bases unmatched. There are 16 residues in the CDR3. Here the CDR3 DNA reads TGTGCCAGCAGTTCCCCTCAGGGGGCGGTCACAGATACGCAGTATTTT. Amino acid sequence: CASSSPQGAVTDTQYF.

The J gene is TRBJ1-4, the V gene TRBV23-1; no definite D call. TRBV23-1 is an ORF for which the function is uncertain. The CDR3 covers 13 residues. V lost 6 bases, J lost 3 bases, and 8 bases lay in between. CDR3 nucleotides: TGCGCCAGCAGCAGGAGGGCTAATGAAAAACTGTTTTTT. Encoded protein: CASSRRANEKLFF.

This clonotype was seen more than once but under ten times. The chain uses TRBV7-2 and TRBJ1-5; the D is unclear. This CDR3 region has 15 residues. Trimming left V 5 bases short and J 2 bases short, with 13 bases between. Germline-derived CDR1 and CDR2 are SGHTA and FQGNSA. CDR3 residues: CASSRAGNGNQPQHF. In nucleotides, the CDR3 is TGTGCCAGCAGCCGGGCAGGAAATGGCAATCAGCCCCAGCATTTT.

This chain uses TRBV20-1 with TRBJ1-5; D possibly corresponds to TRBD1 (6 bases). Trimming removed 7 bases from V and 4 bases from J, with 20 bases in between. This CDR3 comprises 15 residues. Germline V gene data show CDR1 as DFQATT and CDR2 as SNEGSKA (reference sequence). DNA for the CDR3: TGCAGTGTCAGTCCTACAGGGTTACCGAATCAGCCCCAGCATTTT. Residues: CSVSPTGLPNQPQHF.

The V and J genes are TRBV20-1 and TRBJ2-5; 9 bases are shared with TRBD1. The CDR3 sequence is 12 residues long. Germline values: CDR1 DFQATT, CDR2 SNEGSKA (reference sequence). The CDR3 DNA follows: TGCAGCACCACAGGGGGCTGGGAGACCCAGTACTTC. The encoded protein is CSTTGGWETQYF.

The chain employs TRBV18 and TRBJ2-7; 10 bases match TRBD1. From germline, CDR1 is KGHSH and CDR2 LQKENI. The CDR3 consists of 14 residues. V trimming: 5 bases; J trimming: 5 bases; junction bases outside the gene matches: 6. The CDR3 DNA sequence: TGTGCCAGCTCAGCGGACAGGGGGTTTGACGAGCAGTACTTC. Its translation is CASSADRGFDEQYF.

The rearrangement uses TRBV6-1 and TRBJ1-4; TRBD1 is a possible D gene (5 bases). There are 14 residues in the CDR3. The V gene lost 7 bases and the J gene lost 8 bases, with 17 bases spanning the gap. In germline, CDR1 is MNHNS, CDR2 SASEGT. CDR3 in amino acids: CASTLGGVGEKLFF. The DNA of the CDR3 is TGTGCCAGCACCCTGGGGGGGGTAGGAGAAAAACTGTTTTTT.

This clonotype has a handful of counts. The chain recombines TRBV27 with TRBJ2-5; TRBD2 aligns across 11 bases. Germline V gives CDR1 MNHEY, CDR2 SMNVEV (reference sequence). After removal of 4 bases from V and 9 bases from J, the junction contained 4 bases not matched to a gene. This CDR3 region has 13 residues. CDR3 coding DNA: TGTGCCAGCAGTTCTCTAGCGGGGGGCTCCCAGTACTTC. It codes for CASSSLAGGSQYF.

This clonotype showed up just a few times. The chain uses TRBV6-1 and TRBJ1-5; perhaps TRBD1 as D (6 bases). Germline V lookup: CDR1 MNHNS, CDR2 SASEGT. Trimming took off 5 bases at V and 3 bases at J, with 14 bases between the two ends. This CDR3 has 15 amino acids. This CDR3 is CASSPDRGNNQPQHF. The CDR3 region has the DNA TGTGCCAGCAGTCCGGACAGAGGTAACAATCAGCCCCAGCATTTT.

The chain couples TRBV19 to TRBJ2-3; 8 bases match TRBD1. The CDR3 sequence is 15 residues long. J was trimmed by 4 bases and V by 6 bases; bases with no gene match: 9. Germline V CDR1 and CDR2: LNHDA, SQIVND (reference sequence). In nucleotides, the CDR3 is TGTGCCAGTAGCAGCGCGGGACAGGTGGCAGATACGCAGTATTTT. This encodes CASSSAGQVADTQYF.

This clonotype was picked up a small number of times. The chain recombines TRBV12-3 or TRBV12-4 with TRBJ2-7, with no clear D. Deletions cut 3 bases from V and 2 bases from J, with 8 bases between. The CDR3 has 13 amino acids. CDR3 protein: CASSFPDTYEQYF. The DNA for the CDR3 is TGTGCCAGCAGTTTCCCCGATACCTACGAGCAGTACTTC.

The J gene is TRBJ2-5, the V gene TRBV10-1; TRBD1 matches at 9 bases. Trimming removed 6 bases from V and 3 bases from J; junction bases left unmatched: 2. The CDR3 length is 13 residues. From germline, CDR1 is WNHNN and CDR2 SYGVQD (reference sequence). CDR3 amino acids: CASSRTGEETQYF. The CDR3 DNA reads TGCGCCAGCAGCAGGACAGGGGAAGAGACCCAGTACTTC.

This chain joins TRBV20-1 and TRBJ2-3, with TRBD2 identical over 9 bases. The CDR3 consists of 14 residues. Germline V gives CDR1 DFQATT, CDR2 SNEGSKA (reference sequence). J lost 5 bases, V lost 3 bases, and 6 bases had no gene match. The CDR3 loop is CSASYGGGGDTQYF. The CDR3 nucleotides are TGCAGTGCTAGCTATGGCGGGGGGGGAGATACGCAGTATTTT.

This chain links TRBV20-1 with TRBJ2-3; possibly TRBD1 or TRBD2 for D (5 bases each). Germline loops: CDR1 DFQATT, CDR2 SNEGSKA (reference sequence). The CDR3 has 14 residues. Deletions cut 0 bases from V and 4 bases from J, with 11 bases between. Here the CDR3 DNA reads TGCAGTGCTAGAGAACCGAGAGGGGCAGATACGCAGTATTTT. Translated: CSAREPRGADTQYF.

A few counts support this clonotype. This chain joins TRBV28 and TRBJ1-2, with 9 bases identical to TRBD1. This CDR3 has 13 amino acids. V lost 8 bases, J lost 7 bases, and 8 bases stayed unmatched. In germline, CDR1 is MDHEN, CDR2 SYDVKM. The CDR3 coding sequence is TGTGCCAGCCAACAGGGGGCAATGGGTGGCTACACCTTC. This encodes CASQQGAMGGYTF.

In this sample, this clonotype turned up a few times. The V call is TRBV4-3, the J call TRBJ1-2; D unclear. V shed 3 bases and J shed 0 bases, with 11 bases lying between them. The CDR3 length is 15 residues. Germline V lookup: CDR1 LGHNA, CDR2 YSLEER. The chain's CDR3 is CASSHRHQANYGYTF. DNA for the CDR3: TGCGCCAGCAGCCATAGACATCAAGCTAACTATGGCTACACCTTC.

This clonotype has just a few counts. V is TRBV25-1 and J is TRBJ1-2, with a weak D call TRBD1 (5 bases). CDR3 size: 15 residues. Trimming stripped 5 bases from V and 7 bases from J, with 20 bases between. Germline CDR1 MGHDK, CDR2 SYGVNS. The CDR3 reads CASSIPGTPVGGYTF. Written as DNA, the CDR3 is TGTGCCAGCAGTATCCCCGGGACCCCTGTGGGTGGCTACACCTTC.

The CDR3 region has the DNA TGTGCCAGCAGCCGGGACAGGGGCAATCAGCCCCAGCATTTT. Translating it yields CASSRDRGNQPQHF. This chain uses TRBV7-2 with TRBJ1-5; 9 bases map to TRBD1. Germline lookup yields CDR1 SGHTA and CDR2 FQGNSA. V lost 5 bases to trimming and J lost 2 bases; unmatched junction nucleotides: 1. The CDR3 consists of 14 residues.

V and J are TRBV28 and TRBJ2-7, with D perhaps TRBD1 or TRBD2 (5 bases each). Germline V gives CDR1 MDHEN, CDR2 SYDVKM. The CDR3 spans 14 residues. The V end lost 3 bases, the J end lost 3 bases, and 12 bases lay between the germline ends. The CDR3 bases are TGTGCCAGCAGTTTGGGGACGCCGGTCTACGAGCAGTACTTC. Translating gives CASSLGTPVYEQYF.

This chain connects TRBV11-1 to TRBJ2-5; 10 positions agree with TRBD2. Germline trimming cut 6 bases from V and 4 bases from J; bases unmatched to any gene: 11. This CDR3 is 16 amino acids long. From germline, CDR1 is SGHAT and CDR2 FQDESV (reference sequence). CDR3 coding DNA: TGTGCCAGCAGTTCTATCTCTAGCGGGGGTTTAGAGACCCAGTACTTC. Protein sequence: CASSSISSGGLETQYF. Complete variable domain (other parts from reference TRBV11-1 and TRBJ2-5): EAEVAQSPRYKITEKSQAVAFWCDPISGHATLYWYRQILGQGPELLVQFQDESVVDDSQLPKDRFSAERLKGVDSTLKIQPAELGDSAMYLCASSSISSGGLETQYFGPGTRLLVL.

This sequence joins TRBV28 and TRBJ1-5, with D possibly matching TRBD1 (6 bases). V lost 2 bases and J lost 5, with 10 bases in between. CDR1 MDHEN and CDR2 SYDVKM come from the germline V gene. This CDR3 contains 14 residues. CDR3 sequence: CASSLGQRDQPQHF. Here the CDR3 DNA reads TGTGCCAGCAGTTTAGGACAGAGGGATCAGCCCCAGCATTTT.